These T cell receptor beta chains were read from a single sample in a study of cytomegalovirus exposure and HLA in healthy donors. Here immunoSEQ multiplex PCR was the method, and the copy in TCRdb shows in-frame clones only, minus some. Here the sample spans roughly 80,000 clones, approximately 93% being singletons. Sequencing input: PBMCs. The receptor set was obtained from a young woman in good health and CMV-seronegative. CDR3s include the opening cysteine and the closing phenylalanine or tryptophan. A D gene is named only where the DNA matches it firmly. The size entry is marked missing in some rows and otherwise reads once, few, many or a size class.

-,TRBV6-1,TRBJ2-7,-,CASSDRALSYEQYF,TGTGCCAGCAGTGACAGGGCCCTCTCCTACGAGCAGTACTTC
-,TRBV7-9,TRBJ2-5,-,CASSLLSRQETQYF,TGTGCCAGCAGCTTACTTTCCAGGCAAGAGACCCAGTACTTC
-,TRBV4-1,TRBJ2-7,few,CASSQDLSPVYEQYF,TGCGCCAGCAGCCAAGATTTGTCGCCAGTTTACGAGCAGTACTTC
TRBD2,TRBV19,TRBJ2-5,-,CASSTTSGALTIQETQYF,TGTGCCAGTAGTACAACTAGCGGAGCACTGACAATACAGGAGACCCAGTACTTC
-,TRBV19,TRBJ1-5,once,CASSIDLLGSNQPQHF,TGTGCCAGTAGTATAGACCTACTCGGTAGCAATCAGCCCCAGCATTTT
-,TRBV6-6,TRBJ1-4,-,CASSFGIIVNEGLFF,TGTGCCAGCAGTTTCGGGATAATCGTTAATGAAGGACTGTTTTTT
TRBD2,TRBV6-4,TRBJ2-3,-,CASSDSSGGANTQYF,TGTGCCAGCAGTGACAGTAGCGGGGGGGCCAATACGCAGTATTTT
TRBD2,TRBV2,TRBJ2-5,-,CASSFSGGVKETQYF,TGTGCCAGCAGCTTTAGCGGGGGGGTGAAAGAGACCCAGTACTTC
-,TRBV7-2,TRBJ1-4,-,CASSLERGLGGNEKLFF,TGTGCCAGCAGCTTAGAGCGAGGGCTAGGGGGTAATGAAAAACTGTTTTTT
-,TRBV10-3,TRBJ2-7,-,CAISKDSRQNSSYEQYF,TGTGCCATCAGTAAAGACTCTCGACAGAATTCCTCCTACGAGCAGTACTTC
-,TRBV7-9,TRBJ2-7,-,CASSSNTGRGAYEQYF,TGTGCCAGCAGCTCAAACACTGGACGGGGAGCCTACGAGCAGTACTTC
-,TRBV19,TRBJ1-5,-,CASSRQSSNQPQHF,TGTGCCAGTAGTAGACAGAGTAGCAATCAGCCCCAGCATTTT
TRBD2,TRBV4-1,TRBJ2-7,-,CASSQESGWDRTSGGYEQYF,TGCGCCAGCAGCCAAGAGTCGGGGTGGGACAGAACTAGCGGGGGATACGAGCAGTACTTC
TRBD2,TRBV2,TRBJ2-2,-,CASSEDPSGPTGELFF,TGTGCCAGCAGTGAAGATCCTAGCGGTCCCACCGGGGAGCTGTTTTTT
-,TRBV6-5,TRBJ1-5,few,CASSTGLGPQHF,TGTGCCAGCAGTACAGGCTTGGGGCCCCAGCATTTT
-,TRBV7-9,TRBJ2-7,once,CASSHHLAQGNYEQYF,TGTGCCAGCAGCCACCACTTGGCGCAGGGCAATTACGAGCAGTACTTC
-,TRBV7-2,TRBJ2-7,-,CASSLFSHISDSFYEQYF,TGTGCCAGCAGCTTATTTAGCCATATTTCGGACAGTTTCTACGAGCAGTACTTC
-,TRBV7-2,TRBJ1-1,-,CASSSTPGNTEAFF,TGTGCCAGCAGCTCCACCCCGGGGAACACTGAAGCTTTCTTT
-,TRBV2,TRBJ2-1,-,CASSDRGGEYYNEQFF,TGTGCCAGCAGTGATCGGGGCGGGGAGTACTACAATGAGCAGTTCTTC
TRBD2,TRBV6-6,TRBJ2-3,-,CASRSGGGLDTQYF,TGTGCCAGCAGGAGCGGCGGGGGATTAGATACGCAGTATTTT
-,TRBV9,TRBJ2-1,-,CASSVAPRHSYNEQFF,TGTGCCAGCAGCGTAGCTCCCAGGCACTCCTACAATGAGCAGTTCTTC
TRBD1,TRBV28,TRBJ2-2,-,CASSPPTGAGELFF,TGTGCCAGCAGTCCCCCGACAGGGGCCGGGGAGCTGTTTTTT
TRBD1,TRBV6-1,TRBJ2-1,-,CASSGQGAGSYNEQFF,TGTGCCAGCAGTGGACAGGGGGCCGGTTCCTACAATGAGCAGTTCTTC
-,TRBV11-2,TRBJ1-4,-,CASRQRAEANEKLFF,TGTGCCAGCAGACAGAGGGCGGAGGCTAATGAAAAACTGTTTTTT
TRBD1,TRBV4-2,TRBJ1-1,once,CASSQDKGARVNTEAFF,TGTGCCAGCAGCCAAGATAAGGGGGCGCGGGTGAACACTGAAGCTTTCTTT
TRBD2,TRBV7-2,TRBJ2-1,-,CASSWRREGRSEQFF,TGTGCCAGCAGCTGGAGGCGGGAGGGCCGGAGTGAGCAGTTCTTC
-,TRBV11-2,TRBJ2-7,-,CASSSTTTYEQYF,TGTGCCAGCAGCTCGACAACAACCTACGAGCAGTACTTC
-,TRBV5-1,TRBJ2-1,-,CASSLAKGGRNEQFF,TGCGCCAGCAGCTTGGCCAAAGGAGGGCGCAATGAGCAGTTCTTC
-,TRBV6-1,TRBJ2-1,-,CASRGASHFYNEQFF,TGTGCCAGCAGGGGGGCTTCGCATTTCTACAATGAGCAGTTCTTC
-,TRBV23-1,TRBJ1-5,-,CASSQTDRRTGNQPQHF,TGCGCCAGCAGTCAAACGGACAGAAGGACCGGCAATCAGCCCCAGCATTTT
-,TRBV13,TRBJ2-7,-,CASSLAYEQYF,TGTGCCAGCAGCCTCGCCTACGAGCAGTACTTC
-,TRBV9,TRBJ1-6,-,CASSGREGNSPLHF,TGTGCCAGCAGCGGAAGGGAGGGTAATTCACCCCTCCACTTT
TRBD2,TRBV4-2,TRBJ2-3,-,CASSQFGGTSGRVGTDTQYF,TGTGCCAGCAGCCAATTCGGGGGGACTAGCGGGAGGGTGGGCACAGATACGCAGTATTTT
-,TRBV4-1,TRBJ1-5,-,CASSQAGVWGQPQHF,TGCGCCAGCAGCCAAGCAGGGGTTTGGGGTCAGCCCCAGCATTTT
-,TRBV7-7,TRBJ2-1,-,CASSQDRDSYNEQFF,TGTGCTAGCAGCCAAGACAGGGACTCTTACAATGAGCAGTTCTTC
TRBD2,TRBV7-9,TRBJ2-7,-,CASGSGGPSYEQYF,TGTGCCAGCGGGAGCGGGGGGCCTTCCTACGAGCAGTACTTC
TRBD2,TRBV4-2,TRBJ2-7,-,CASSHYLGGGDEQYF,TGTGCCAGCAGCCACTACCTCGGGGGGGGCGACGAGCAGTACTTC
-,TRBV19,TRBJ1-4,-,CASSRTATGLEEKLFF,TGTGCCAGTAGTAGAACCGCAACCGGTTTAGAGGAAAAACTGTTTTTT
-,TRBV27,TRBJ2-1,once,CASSFPGSYNEQFF,TGTGCCAGCAGTTTTCCCGGCTCCTACAATGAGCAGTTCTTC
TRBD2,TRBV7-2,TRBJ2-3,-,CASSERLAGGTDTQYF,TGTGCCAGCAGCGAACGACTAGCGGGGGGTACAGATACGCAGTATTTT
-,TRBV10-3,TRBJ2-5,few,CAISESPGETQYF,TGTGCCATCAGTGAGTCTCCGGGAGAGACCCAGTACTTC
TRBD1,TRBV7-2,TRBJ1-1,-,CASSLADRGLPEAFF,TGTGCCAGCAGCTTAGCGGATAGGGGGCTTCCTGAAGCTTTCTTT
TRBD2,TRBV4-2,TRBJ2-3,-,CASSQEERLAGADTQYF,TGTGCCAGCAGCCAAGAAGAGAGACTAGCGGGCGCTGATACGCAGTATTTT
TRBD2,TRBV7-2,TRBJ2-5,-,CASQYRTSQETQYF,TGTGCCAGCCAGTATCGGACTAGCCAAGAGACCCAGTACTTC
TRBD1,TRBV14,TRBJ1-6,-,CASSQTGDSYNSPLHF,TGTGCCAGCAGCCAAACAGGGGACTCCTATAATTCACCCCTCCACTTT
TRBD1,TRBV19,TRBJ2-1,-,CASSIDPGQGSDEQFF,TGTGCCAGTAGTATAGATCCCGGACAGGGTAGCGATGAGCAGTTCTTC
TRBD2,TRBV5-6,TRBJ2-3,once,CASSPRLAGVPSTDTQYF,TGTGCCAGCAGCCCGCGACTAGCGGGGGTTCCTAGCACAGATACGCAGTATTTT